Presented here are 14 T cell receptor beta chains from one specimen sequenced in a study of T cell repertoires in cytomegalovirus infection. These receptors lack a known antigen. TCRdb independently ran MiXCR on the reads; one entry per CDR3 protein. The sample contains approximately 770,000 distinct CDR3 sequences, 25% to 30% of which appear only once. The source was cultured CD8+ T cells from PBMCs, collected from culture after CMV antigen stimulation. The receptors derive from a human donor in good health (CMV status not recorded). Some clones in this sample may be carry-over from other donors' samples.

V and J are TRBV6-5 and TRBJ2-1; D is possibly TRBD1 or TRBD2 (5 bases each). CDR3 length: 12 residues. Between the trimmed V and J ends, which lost 6 bases and 6 bases, there was a span of 9 bases. Germline CDR1 and CDR2: MNHEY and SVGAGI. The DNA for the CDR3 is TGTGCCAGCAGGTTTGGGGGCAATGAGCAGTTCTTC. This translates into CASRFGGNEQFF.

This clonotype was seen a handful of times. This chain uses TRBV7-8 with TRBJ1-6; tentatively, D is TRBD1 (6 bases). The germline CDR1 and CDR2 sequences are SGHVS and FQNEAQ. Between the trimmed V and J ends, which lost 6 bases and 3 bases, there was a span of 15 bases. The CDR3 loop spans 16 amino acids. The CDR3, as DNA: TGTGCCAGCAGTCTTGAAGACAGGAACTATAATTCACCCCTCCACTTT. It translates to CASSLEDRNYNSPLHF.

This clonotype was recorded a few times. The chain recombines TRBV6-1 with TRBJ2-7, with D tentatively TRBD1 (7 bases). Germline CDR1 reads MNHNS; CDR2 reads SASEGT. The CDR3 is 14 residues long. V was trimmed by 5 bases and J by 3 bases, leaving 14 bases between them. CDR3 in amino acids: CASSLRGTDYEQYV. The CDR3 DNA sequence: TGTGCCAGCAGTCTCCGGGGGACAGACTACGAGCAGTACGTC.

At least ten counts were recorded for this clonotype. The chain recombines TRBV7-2 with TRBJ1-2; weak D call: TRBD1 (5 bases). V lost 1 base and J lost 6, with 12 bases in between. This CDR3 is 14 amino acids long. Germline V CDR1 and CDR2: SGHTA, FQGNSA. CDR3 loop: CASSLEGLRNGYTF. As DNA, the CDR3 is TGTGCCAGCAGCTTAGAGGGACTGCGGAATGGCTACACCTTC.

CDR3 in DNA: TGTGCCAGCAGTGACGACTACAGGGGCGAGAGACAGCCCCAGCATTTT. This sequence encodes CASSDDYRGERQPQHF. This chain connects TRBV6-1 to TRBJ1-5; TRBD1 aligns across 7 bases. Trimming removed 3 bases from V and 7 bases from J; junction bases left unmatched: 12. The CDR3 length is 16 residues. Germline V gene data show CDR1 as MNHNS and CDR2 as SASEGT.

This clonotype was counted only a few times. This chain links TRBV28 with TRBJ1-5; D is possibly TRBD1 (6 bases). Deletions cut 6 bases from V and 3 bases from J, with 18 bases between. CDR1 is MDHEN, CDR2 SYDVKM, per germline. The CDR3 length is 16 residues. CDR3 sequence (DNA): TGTGCCAGCAGCCCCTTACAGGGAAGGCACAATCAGCCCCAGCATTTT. This translates into CASSPLQGRHNQPQHF.

This clonotype came up many times. The rearrangement uses TRBV7-9 and TRBJ2-3, with a possible D match to TRBD2 (6 bases). Between the trimmed V and J ends, which lost 3 bases and 0 bases, there was a span of 10 bases. Germline CDR1 reads SEHNR; CDR2 reads FQNEAQ (reference sequence). This CDR3 spans 15 amino acids. This CDR3 is CASSFNAGSTDTQYF. The CDR3 region has the DNA TGTGCCAGCAGCTTTAACGCGGGGAGCACAGATACGCAGTATTTT.

This chain uses TRBV6-4 with TRBJ2-1, with D tentatively TRBD1 (6 bases). Germline V gene data show CDR1 as MRHNA and CDR2 as SNTAGT. The CDR3 covers 14 residues. With 0 bases removed from V and 6 bases from J, the gap between germline ends came to 9 bases. CDR3 sequence (DNA): TGTGCCAGCAGTGACTCCCCAGGGGCCAATGAGCAGTTCTTC. This gives the protein CASSDSPGANEQFF.

This clonotype showed up just a few times. V and J are TRBV6-6 and TRBJ2-5; 7 bases are a match to TRBD1. Germline trimming cut 0 bases from V and 1 base from J; bases unmatched to any gene: 2. This CDR3 comprises 15 residues. Germline assignment: CDR1 MNHNY and CDR2 SVGAGI (reference sequence). The DNA for the CDR3 is TGTGCCAGCAGTTACTCACAGGGGCGCCAAGAGACCCAGTACTTC. Translating it yields CASSYSQGRQETQYF.

V usage is TRBV19 and J usage is TRBJ2-7; D gene uncertain. Per the germline V gene, CDR1 is LNHDA and CDR2 is SQIVND (reference sequence). The CDR3 consists of 15 residues. V was clipped by 5 bases and J by 0 bases, with 14 bases between them. The CDR3 DNA reads as TGTGCCAGTAGTCCGGACGCCATTAGCTCCTACGAGCAGTACTTC. Amino acid sequence: CASSPDAISSYEQYF.

The rearrangement uses TRBV5-5 and TRBJ1-1, with 10 bases fitting TRBD1. Germline CDR1 is SGHKS and CDR2 is YYEKEE (reference sequence). Losses at the gene ends were 6 bases for V and 4 bases for J; bases not matched to a gene: 6. This CDR3 has 14 amino acids. The CDR3 sequence is CASIGTGVFTEAFF. The DNA for the CDR3 is TGTGCCAGCATCGGGACAGGGGTGTTCACTGAAGCTTTCTTT.

The chain employs TRBV11-3 and TRBJ2-5; no definite D call. The length of the CDR3 is 14 residues. V shed 5 bases and J shed 2 bases, with 12 bases lying between them. Germline values: CDR1 SGHNT, CDR2 YENEEA. The CDR3, as DNA: TGTGCCAGCAGCCTGGCAGGCATACAAGAGACCCAGTACTTC. This translates into CASSLAGIQETQYF.

The rearrangement joins TRBV27 to TRBJ2-3, with TRBD2 matching over 9 bases. Germline V gene data show CDR1 as MNHEY and CDR2 as SMNVEV (reference sequence). This CDR3 is 19 amino acids long. The trim removed 2 bases at V and 0 bases at J, leaving 12 bases unmatched. DNA of the CDR3: TGTGCCAGCAGTTTAAGGGCGGGGGGGCTTTTTTTTAGCACAGATACGCAGTATTTT. Protein sequence: CASSLRAGGLFFSTDTQYF.

This clonotype was observed a handful of times. V is TRBV6-5 and J is TRBJ1-1, with 8 bases aligning to TRBD1. CDR1 and CDR2 from the germline V gene are MNHEY and SVGAGI. V shed 6 bases and J 5 bases; nucleotides not matched to a gene: 5. This CDR3 spans 13 amino acids. In DNA, the CDR3 is TGTGCCAGCAGAATTACAGGGGGAACTGAAGCTTTCTTT. Translating gives CASRITGGTEAFF.